Listed here are 5 T cell receptor beta chains from one sample, sequenced in a study of cytomegalovirus exposure and HLA in healthy donors (dated by TCRdb to the late 2010s). The library was made by the immunoSEQ multiplex PCR assay. The multiplex PCR relied on a mix of 60 forward primers for TCR Vbeta segments and 13 reverse primers for TCR Jbeta segments. TCRdb carries this immuneACCESS record with in-frame sequences only. Its versions omit some clonotypes, under half of them owing to an unresolved V gene in the studies checked, with the rest unexplained. For this sample there are 90,000 to 120,000 clones; under 85% appear just once. The top ten constitute approximately 4.5% of the sample. Sequencing used PBMCs. The receptor source for this set is a male donor in good health and CMV-seronegative.

The V gene is TRBV5-6, the J gene TRBJ1-5; TRBD1 agrees at 7 bases. CDR1 and CDR2 from the germline V gene are SGHDT and YYEEEE. The CDR3 totals 16 residues. V shed 2 bases and J 3 bases; nucleotides not matched to a gene: 8. The CDR3: CASSFRRTGFNQPQHF. CDR3 nucleotides: TGTGCCAGCAGCTTCCGCAGGACAGGATTCAATCAGCCCCAGCATTTT.

This chain joins TRBV4-1 and TRBJ1-3, with TRBD1 identical over 7 bases. Germline V CDR1 and CDR2: MGHRA, YSYEKL. This CDR3 has 13 amino acids. V trimming: 5 bases; J trimming: 2 bases; junction bases outside the gene matches: 0. The CDR3 nucleotides are TGCGCCAGCAGCGACAGGGCTGGAAACACCATATATTTT. It codes for CASSDRAGNTIYF.

The rearrangement links TRBV25-1 to TRBJ2-1; D is undetermined. This CDR3 region has 12 residues. From germline, CDR1 is MGHDK and CDR2 SYGVNS. The V end lost 6 bases, the J end lost 4 bases, and 7 bases lay between the germline ends. CDR3 residues: CASSRLYNEQFF. Here the CDR3 DNA reads TGTGCCAGCAGCAGGTTATACAATGAGCAGTTCTTC.

The V call is TRBV5-4, the J call TRBJ2-5; D unclear. The CDR3 has 12 residues. Trimming took off 4 bases at V and 0 bases at J, with 4 bases between the two ends. The germline gives CDR1 SGHNT, CDR2 YYREEE (reference sequence). CDR3 protein: CASSRDQETQYF. The CDR3, as DNA: TGTGCCAGCAGCAGAGACCAAGAGACCCAGTACTTC.

The V and J genes are TRBV6-1 and TRBJ2-5, with TRBD1 matching 8 bases. The better agreement between TRBJ2-7 and the DNA end casts doubt on the J call. CDR3 length: 14 residues. Germline V CDR1 and CDR2: MNHNS, SASEGT. CDR3 amino acids: CASSIGTGLYEQYF. The CDR3 nucleotides are TGTGCCAGCAGTATAGGGACAGGCCTCTACGAGCAGTACTTC.